These 17 T cell receptor beta chains share one sample of origin, sequenced in a study of cytomegalovirus exposure and HLA in healthy donors. PCR amplification relied on 60 Vbeta primers (plus 13 Jbeta primers). The protocol was immunoSEQ multiplex PCR, while the TCRdb copy is restricted to in-frame clones and leaves out a portion. Across some 47,000 clones, the top ten clones capture 2% to 2.5% of the sample. The specimen was PBMCs. The receptors here all came from a woman aged 40 to 55 in good health and CMV-seronegative.

The genes are TRBV30 and TRBJ1-2; D remains unclear. The V gene lost 8 bases and the J gene lost 5 bases, with 12 bases spanning the gap. CDR3 length: 11 amino acids. From germline, CDR1 is GTSNPN and CDR2 SVGIG (reference sequence). DNA of the CDR3: TGTGCCCACGTCGGGGTTTATGGCTACACCTTC. This encodes CAHVGVYGYTF.

The chain couples TRBV6-1 to TRBJ1-5; the match to TRBD1 covers 7 bases. J gave up 2 bases and V 3 bases, and 7 bases lay outside the gene matches. The germline V gene encodes CDR1 MNHNS and CDR2 SASEGT. This CDR3 is built from 16 residues. CDR3 nucleotide sequence: TGTGCCAGCAGTGAGCACAGGGGAAATGGCAATCAGCCCCAGCATTTT. Its protein is CASSEHRGNGNQPQHF.

The chain employs TRBV5-6 and TRBJ1-1; D call uncertain. V was trimmed by 0 bases and J by 3 bases, leaving 12 bases between them. CDR1 is SGHDT and CDR2 is YYEEEE in the germline V gene. The CDR3 totals 15 residues. In nucleotides, the CDR3 is TGTGCCAGCAGCTTGGTTGGAGAATGGGACACTGAAGCTTTCTTT. Its protein product is CASSLVGEWDTEAFF.

This rearrangement joins TRBV19 to TRBJ2-1, with 8 positions matching TRBD1. Germline trimming cut 6 bases from V and 3 bases from J; bases unmatched to any gene: 7. The CDR3 extends over 15 amino acids. Germline V gene sequence: CDR1 LNHDA, CDR2 SQIVND (reference sequence). CDR3 sequence (DNA): TGTGCCAGTAGGGACGGACAGGGAATCTACAATGAGCAGTTCTTC. Translated: CASRDGQGIYNEQFF. Filled out from reference TRBV19 and TRBJ2-1, the complete variable domain reads DGGITQSPKYLFRKEGQNVTLSCEQNLNHDAMYWYRQDPGQGLRLIYYSQIVNDFQKGDIAEGYSVSREKKESFPLTVTSAQKNPTAFYLCASRDGQGIYNEQFFGPGTRLTVL.

The chain uses TRBV5-4 and TRBJ2-7; no definite D call. The CDR3 is made up of 12 amino acids. Germline V lookup: CDR1 SGHNT, CDR2 YYREEE (reference sequence). The V gene lost 2 bases and the J gene lost 2 bases, with 5 bases spanning the gap. CDR3 residues: CASSFDTYEQYF. The CDR3 nucleotides are TGTGCCAGCAGCTTCGACACCTACGAGCAGTACTTC. The complete variable domain, with remaining parts taken from reference TRBV5-4 and TRBJ2-7, reads ETGVTQSPTHLIKTRGQQVTLRCSSQSGHNTVSWYQQALGQGPQFIFQYYREEENGRGNFPPRFSGLQFPNYSSELNVNALELDDSALYLCASSFDTYEQYFGPGTRLTVT.

The genes are TRBV9 and TRBJ2-2, with no clear D. CDR3 length: 15 amino acids. Germline V gene sequence: CDR1 SGDLS, CDR2 YYNGEE. Trimming took off 5 bases at V and 1 base at J, with 12 bases between the two ends. DNA for the CDR3: TGTGCCAGCAGTTATTGGGCCGAGAACACCGGGGAGCTGTTTTTT. It is translated as CASSYWAENTGELFF.

This sequence joins TRBV5-8 and TRBJ2-1; a weak D match, TRBD1 (5 bases). The CDR3 has 13 residues. V gave up 4 bases and J gave up 3 bases, with 8 bases separating them. Germline V gives CDR1 SGHTS, CDR2 YDEGEE. In DNA, the CDR3 is TGTGCCAGCAGCCACGACAGCTACAATGAGCAGTTCTTC. As protein: CASSHDSYNEQFF.

To note about this clone: A read error may produce the germline difference seen at one junction end. V usage is TRBV10-3 and J usage is TRBJ2-5, with a tentative D call TRBD2 (6 bases). The CDR3 extends over 15 amino acids. Per the germline V gene, CDR1 is ENHRY and CDR2 is SYGVKD. CDR3 DNA sequence: TGTGCCGTCAGTGTGGCGGGGAGTGGAACGGAGACCCAGTACTTC. Residues: CAVSVAGSGTETQYF.

V gene TRBV11-1 combines with J gene TRBJ1-3, with D hard to call. This CDR3 has 14 amino acids. The germline V gene has CDR1 SGHAT and CDR2 FQDESV (reference sequence). Deletions cut 3 bases from V and 3 bases from J, with 9 bases between. The CDR3 region has the DNA TGTGCCAGCAGCTTTTTATCCAGTGGAAACACCATATATTTT. Encoded protein: CASSFLSSGNTIYF. Full variable domain (remainder filled in from reference TRBV11-1 and TRBJ1-3): EAEVAQSPRYKITEKSQAVAFWCDPISGHATLYWYRQILGQGPELLVQFQDESVVDDSQLPKDRFSAERLKGVDSTLKIQPAELGDSAMYLCASSFLSSGNTIYFGEGSWLTVV.

This chain connects TRBV5-1 to TRBJ1-1, with 7 nucleotides matching TRBD1. J lost 1 base, V lost 5 bases, and 2 bases had no gene match. The CDR3 consists of 13 residues. The germline gives CDR1 SGHRS, CDR2 YFSETQ. Written as DNA, the CDR3 is TGCGCCAGCAGGGGACAGCCGAACACTGAAGCTTTCTTT. It is translated as CASRGQPNTEAFF.

The chain employs TRBV4-1 and TRBJ2-7; the D is unclear. Germline loops: CDR1 MGHRA, CDR2 YSYEKL. V was cut by 0 bases and J by 2 bases, with 11 bases left in between. The CDR3 runs 15 residues. DNA for the CDR3: TGCGCCAGCAGCCAAGATCTCGGTGGTCCCTACGAGCAGTACTTC. Protein: CASSQDLGGPYEQYF.

The V and J genes are TRBV27 and TRBJ2-7; D is perhaps TRBD1 (6 bases). The V gene's germline CDR1 is MNHEY and CDR2 SMNVEV (reference sequence). The CDR3 runs to 15 residues. The ends were cut back, 4 bases at V and 1 base at J, with 14 bases in the middle. The CDR3 spells CASSSPGRGSYEQYF. The DNA for the CDR3 is TGTGCCAGCAGTTCCCCGGGCAGGGGTTCCTACGAGCAGTACTTC.

The rearrangement uses TRBV4-3 and TRBJ1-2; D is undetermined. V lost 0 bases and J lost 2, with 10 bases in between. The CDR3 is made up of 15 amino acids. Germline V lookup: CDR1 LGHNA, CDR2 YSLEER. The CDR3 sequence: CASSQDGQLNYGYTF. The CDR3 DNA reads TGCGCCAGCAGCCAAGATGGGCAGCTGAACTATGGCTACACCTTC.

The chain combines TRBV6-1 with TRBJ2-1; D is uncertain. Germline lookup yields CDR1 MNHNS and CDR2 SASEGT. CDR3 size: 12 residues. V was pared by 2 bases and J by 9 bases, with 8 bases between. The CDR3 loop reads CASSETNSEQFF. The CDR3 DNA is TGTGCCAGCAGTGAAACGAATAGTGAGCAGTTCTTC.

The chain links TRBV9 to TRBJ2-7; 7 nucleotides match TRBD1. Trimming removed 3 bases from V and 3 bases from J; junction bases left unmatched: 6. Looked up from germline, CDR1 is SGDLS and CDR2 is YYNGEE. The CDR3 is 14 amino acids. The CDR3 DNA is TGTGCCAGCAGCGGGGACAGCTATGACTACGAGCAGTACTTC. Encoded protein: CASSGDSYDYEQYF.

The J gene is TRBJ2-1, the V gene TRBV27; no clear D. The CDR3 has 14 residues. The V gene's germline CDR1 is MNHEY and CDR2 SMNVEV (reference sequence). Trimming removed 2 bases from V and 5 bases from J, with 10 bases in between. This CDR3 reads CASSLMAPDNEQFF. CDR3 DNA: TGTGCCAGCAGTTTAATGGCTCCCGACAATGAGCAGTTCTTC.

The chain joins TRBV19 to TRBJ1-2; D remains unclear. The CDR3 has 14 residues. Germline-derived CDR1 and CDR2 are LNHDA and SQIVND (reference sequence). Trimming took 4 bases from V and 5 from J, leaving 14 bases between them. CDR3 protein: CASSTQDGGYGYTF. The CDR3 nucleotides are TGTGCCAGTAGTACCCAGGACGGAGGATATGGCTACACCTTC.